This entry describes one T cell receptor (beta chain). Its matching antigen is unknown. Each TCR beta cDNA library carried unique molecular identifiers. TCRdb reprocessed the PCR reads with MiXCR, giving one entry per CDR3 protein. Seen here are 600,000 to 700,000 distinct CDR3 sequences, approximately 59% observed once, and the top ten hold around 11%. This sample stems from a study of post-analysis software for immune sequencing data. Study summary: Clinical courses comprised relapsing-remitting, secondary progressive and progressive-relapsing multiple sclerosis.

Overall study results and limits: Under the F measure, samples that were prepared in one batch clustered strongly together. There was significantly lower normalized Chao1 diversity in multiple sclerosis patients than in controls. Relative to controls, patients had five TRBV segments at higher frequency, with TRBV5-6, TRBV5-1 and TRBV20-1 among these.

The ends lost 6 bases at V and 5 bases at J; junction bases unmatched: 5. CDR1 and CDR2 from the germline V gene are MNHEY and SVGAGI. This CDR3 region has 13 residues. This receptor was taken from a girl between 2 and 10 years old with multiple sclerosis. V is TRBV6-5 and J is TRBJ1-1; 8 nucleotides match TRBD1. Sequences were obtained from blood. The CDR3: CASRTGVWTEAFF. The CDR3 coding sequence is TGTGCCAGCAGGACAGGGGTTTGGACTGAAGCTTTCTTT.